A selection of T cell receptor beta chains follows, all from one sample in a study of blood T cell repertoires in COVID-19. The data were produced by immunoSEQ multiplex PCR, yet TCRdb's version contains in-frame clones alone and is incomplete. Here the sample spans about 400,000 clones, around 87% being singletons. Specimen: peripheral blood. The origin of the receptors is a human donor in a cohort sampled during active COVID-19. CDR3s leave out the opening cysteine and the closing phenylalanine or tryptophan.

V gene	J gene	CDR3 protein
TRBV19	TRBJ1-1	ASSIGAEAF
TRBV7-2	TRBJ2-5	ASSLFRTGETQY
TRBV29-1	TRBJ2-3	SVEGGGDTQY
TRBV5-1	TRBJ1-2	ASSLAGVTNYGYT
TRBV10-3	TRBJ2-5	AISDVVAGGGETQY
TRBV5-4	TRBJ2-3	ASSPDPTLTDTQY
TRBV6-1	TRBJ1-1	ASSEIGTDNTEAF
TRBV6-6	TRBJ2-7	ASSYGGQGADEQY
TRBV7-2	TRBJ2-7	ASSPEGQLYEQY
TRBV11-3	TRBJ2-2	ASQASSTNTGELF
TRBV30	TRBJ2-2	AWSPRGYGELF
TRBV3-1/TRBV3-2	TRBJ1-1	ASSPLDRDAEAF
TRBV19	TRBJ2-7	ASSPQGDSYEQY
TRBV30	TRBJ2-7	AWRPTGLAENYEQY
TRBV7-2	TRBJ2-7	ASSLGQGMDEQY
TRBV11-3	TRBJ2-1	ASSLFGGNNEQF
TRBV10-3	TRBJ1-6	ATAGASYNSPLH
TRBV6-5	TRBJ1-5	ASSRTGNQPQH
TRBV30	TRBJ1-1	AWSGGDTEAF
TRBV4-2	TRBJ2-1	ASSRGRDEQF
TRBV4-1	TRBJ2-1	ASSQEEDRLGEQF
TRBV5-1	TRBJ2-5	ASSLVSTGETQY
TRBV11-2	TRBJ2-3	ASSLLAGVTDTQY
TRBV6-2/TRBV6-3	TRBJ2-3	ASSYRGSYTDTQY
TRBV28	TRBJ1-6	ASSLGLIGSPLH
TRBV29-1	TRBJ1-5	SVEDQTLRRGGSNQPQH
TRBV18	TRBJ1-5	ASSRGGDQPQH
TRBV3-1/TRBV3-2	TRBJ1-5	ASSQVPGDQPQH